The text below deals with one TCR beta chain. The antigen remains undetermined. This entry is derived from a study of cytomegalovirus exposure and HLA in healthy donors. Overall study findings and caveats: Judged likely to be a sequencing artifact was a cluster of highly shared sequence variants. Prior analysis indicated that the majority of TCR beta V segments exhibited productivity approximately 87% or approximately 30% of the time. What TCR beta sequences reportedly achieved was accurate prediction of HLA-A and HLA-B alleles in most subjects.

CDR1 is WSHSY and CDR2 is SAAADI in the germline V gene. The V and J ends lost 8 bases and 2 bases respectively, with 8 bases between them. The CDR3 extends over 12 amino acids. The PCR was carried out with 60 Vbeta primers and 13 Jbeta primers. Profiling relied on immunoSEQ multiplex PCR, and the TCRdb table lists in-frame clones only, not all of them. This table has about 250,000 clones, around 84% appearing once. Sequenced: PBMCs. The receptor comes from a girl aged 2 to 10 in good health and CMV-seronegative. V gene TRBV10-2 combines with J gene TRBJ2-3; tentatively, D is TRBD2 (5 bases). The CDR3 DNA is TGCGCCAGCGGAGGACTCACAGATACGCAGTATTTT. It translates to CASGGLTDTQYF.